This T cell receptor (beta chain) is from a study of STAT5B mutations in CD4+ large granular lymphocyte leukemia. CDR3 length: 12 residues. CDR1 is SGHNT, CDR2 YYREEE, per germline (reference sequence). Trimming removed 3 bases from V and 11 bases from J, with 12 bases in between. Of note for this clone: As yet, its antigen is unknown.

General study points: 8/27 top patient clones versus 2/35 control clones were TRBV06-family. Without HLA matching, higher CD4+ than CD8+ T-LGLL clonality could reflect small sample size. No patients shared main leukemic clonotypes, though less than 30% appeared at low frequency elsewhere.

Authors' methods: Lowest detectable productive clonotype frequency was 2.59 x 10-5. Assay used: immunoSEQ multiplex PCR; TCRdb lists only in-frame clones, some missing. The DNA gave D and trimming, while V, J and clone size come from that table. The table has fewer than 30,000 clones, 78% seen once. The sequence came from a human donor in good health. This sequence joins TRBV5-4 and TRBJ1-5; weak D call: TRBD1 (5 bases). Material for sequencing was CD4+ T cells from blood buffy coats. CDR3 in amino acids: CASSSDTGSQHF. CDR3 DNA: TGTGCCAGCAGCTCGGATACAGGTTCCCAGCATTTT.